This entry lists 27 T cell receptor beta chains sequenced from one sample in a study of cytomegalovirus exposure and HLA in healthy donors. The PCR used 60 Vbeta and 13 Jbeta primers. Using immunoSEQ multiplex PCR, the repertoire was profiled, and TCRdb retains in-frame clones only, with some absent. The data show roughly 100,000 clones, about 70% seen once. The sample comprised PBMCs. These receptors all come from a middle-aged man in good health and CMV-seropositive.

A note on this clone: Additional DNA sequences in this sample encode the identical CDR3. The J gene is TRBJ2-5, the V gene TRBV5-1; D is possibly TRBD1 (6 bases). V lost 7 bases and J 4 bases, leaving 17 bases between the germline ends. CDR1 is SGHRS, CDR2 YFSETQ, per germline. There are 14 residues in the CDR3. The CDR3 spells CASQIQGRGETQYF. DNA for the CDR3: TGCGCCAGCCAGATACAGGGTAGGGGAGAGACCCAGTACTTC. The full variable domain, in which reference TRBV5-1 and TRBJ2-5 provide the parts outside the CDR3, is KAGVTQTPRYLIKTRGQQVTLSCSPISGHRSVSWYQQTPGQGLQFLFEYFSETQRNKGNFPGRFSGRQFSNSRSEMNVSTLELGDSALYLCASQIQGRGETQYFGPGTRLLVL.

J is TRBJ2-1 and V is TRBV25-1; 8 bases map to TRBD1. The trim removed 5 bases at V and 7 bases at J, leaving 7 bases unmatched. Germline V CDR1 and CDR2: MGHDK, SYGVNS. This CDR3 contains 14 residues. The chain's CDR3 is CASSNGQGWNEQFF. The DNA for the CDR3 is TGTGCCAGCAGTAATGGACAGGGCTGGAATGAGCAGTTCTTC.

This clone was observed a single time. The chain is built from TRBV11-2 and TRBJ2-7; 13 nucleotides agree with TRBD2. The ends lost 3 bases at V and 5 bases at J; junction bases unmatched: 7. This CDR3 spans 16 amino acids. Germline V gene sequence: CDR1 SGHAT, CDR2 FQNNGV. The CDR3, as DNA: TGTGCCAGCAGCTTCAGAGGACTAGCGGGAGTGGACGAGCAGTACTTC. This sequence encodes CASSFRGLAGVDEQYF.

The chain links TRBV5-1 to TRBJ1-4; 8 bases align to TRBD1. CDR1 is SGHRS and CDR2 is YFSETQ in the germline V gene. J gave up 10 bases and V 4 bases, and 6 bases lay outside the gene matches. This CDR3 contains 13 residues. The CDR3: CASSPGGGGKLFF. In DNA form, the CDR3 reads TGCGCCAGCAGCCCAGGGGGCGGCGGAAAACTGTTTTTT.

This clone showed up just once. J is TRBJ1-2 and V is TRBV11-2; 8 bases align to TRBD1. J gave up 2 bases and V 3 bases, and 5 bases lay outside the gene matches. CDR3 length: 15 amino acids. The germline V gene encodes CDR1 SGHAT and CDR2 FQNNGV. CDR3 DNA sequence: TGTGCCAGCAGCTTGCGGACAGGGTGGAACTATGGCTACACCTTC. Its protein product is CASSLRTGWNYGYTF.

This clone has just one count. The chain carries TRBV19 and TRBJ2-2; possibly TRBD1 for D (6 bases). The CDR3 runs to 14 residues. V lost 3 bases and J lost 6, with 11 bases in between. Germline CDR1 LNHDA, CDR2 SQIVND (reference sequence). CDR3 coding DNA: TGTGCCAGTAGTATGGAAAGGACAGCCGGGGAGCTGTTTTTT. Translation: CASSMERTAGELFF.

This clone was picked up a small number of times. The rearrangement uses TRBV5-1 and TRBJ1-1; D ambiguous. This CDR3 is 15 amino acids long. V lost 0 bases, J lost 2 bases, and 11 bases lay in between. Germline CDR1 reads SGHRS; CDR2 reads YFSETQ. CDR3 region: CASSLVIGINTEAFF. CDR3 coding DNA: TGCGCCAGCAGCTTGGTGATCGGGATTAACACTGAAGCTTTCTTT. The complete variable domain, with remaining parts taken from reference TRBV5-1 and TRBJ1-1, reads KAGVTQTPRYLIKTRGQQVTLSCSPISGHRSVSWYQQTPGQGLQFLFEYFSETQRNKGNFPGRFSGRQFSNSRSEMNVSTLELGDSALYLCASSLVIGINTEAFFGQGTRLTVV.

This clone has only a few counts. This chain connects TRBV10-1 to TRBJ2-7; tentatively, D is TRBD2 (6 bases). V gave up 8 bases and J gave up 7 bases, with 21 bases separating them. Looked up from germline, CDR1 is WNHNN and CDR2 is SYGVQD (reference sequence). This CDR3 spans 14 amino acids. CDR3 protein: CASSRDSSSGEQYF. DNA of the CDR3: TGCGCCAGCTCCCGGGACTCTTCGTCGGGGGAGCAGTACTTC.

The chain has TRBV14 and TRBJ1-5, with D perhaps TRBD1 (5 bases). CDR3 size: 13 residues. Germline loops: CDR1 SGHDN, CDR2 FVKESK. The V gene lost 1 base and the J gene lost 9 bases, with 10 bases spanning the gap. CDR3 in DNA: TGTGCCAGCAGCCAAGCCGGGGGGGGGCCCCAGCATTTT. It is translated as CASSQAGGGPQHF.

The gene calls are TRBV11-3 and TRBJ2-3, with 10 bases fitting TRBD2. Germline assignment: CDR1 SGHNT and CDR2 YENEEA. Germline trimming cut 1 base from V and 3 bases from J; bases unmatched to any gene: 4. This CDR3 comprises 16 residues. The CDR3 here is CASSLGLAGVTDTQYF. The CDR3, as DNA: TGTGCCAGCAGCTTAGGTCTAGCGGGAGTGACAGATACGCAGTATTTT.

J is TRBJ2-5 and V is TRBV25-1, with 9 bases aligning to TRBD1. Germline lookup yields CDR1 MGHDK and CDR2 SYGVNS. Trimming cost V 4 bases and J 6 bases; bases outside gene matches: 9. The CDR3 sequence is 15 residues long. The CDR3 DNA reads TGTGCCAGCAGTGCACCCGGGACAGGGAGGAAGACCCAGTACTTC. It is translated as CASSAPGTGRKTQYF.

This clone was detected only a few times. The V and J genes are TRBV6-5 and TRBJ2-1; 8 positions agree with TRBD1. Germline V gives CDR1 MNHEY, CDR2 SVGAGI. This CDR3 spans 14 amino acids. The ends lost 5 bases at V and 7 bases at J; junction bases unmatched: 7. The CDR3 nucleotides are TGTGCCAGCAGTCTCGGACAGGGTGGAAATGAGCAGTTCTTC. It yields the protein CASSLGQGGNEQFF.

This chain uses TRBV6-1 with TRBJ1-1; D gene unclear. V was shortened by 3 bases and J by 7 bases, with 3 bases between the two germline ends. Per germline, CDR1 MNHNS and CDR2 SASEGT. The CDR3 has 10 amino acids. CDR3 amino acids: CASSDREAFF. The CDR3 region has the DNA TGTGCCAGCAGTGACCGTGAAGCTTTCTTT.

J is TRBJ2-5 and V is TRBV6-6; TRBD1 is a possible D gene (5 bases). Matching the DNA end better, TRBJ2-7 makes the J call doubtful. This CDR3 has 12 amino acids. Germline lookup yields CDR1 MNHNY and CDR2 SVGAGI (reference sequence). This chain's CDR3 is CASRLGDGEQYF. The CDR3 coding sequence is TGTGCCAGCAGATTAGGGGATGGCGAGCAGTACTTC.

V is TRBV6-1 and J is TRBJ2-3; 11 bases are shared with TRBD2. Looked up from germline, CDR1 is MNHNS and CDR2 is SASEGT. V trimming: 6 bases; J trimming: 6 bases; junction bases outside the gene matches: 8. The CDR3 extends over 15 amino acids. The CDR3 DNA sequence: TGTGCCAGCAGGGGGGTAGCGGGAGGGCCGGATACGCAGTATTTT. Its protein is CASRGVAGGPDTQYF.

The rearrangement uses TRBV9 and TRBJ2-2, with 8 bases aligning to TRBD2. V lost 0 bases, J lost 4 bases, and 11 bases stayed unmatched. CDR3 length: 18 amino acids. From germline, CDR1 is SGDLS and CDR2 YYNGEE. CDR3 sequence reads: CASSVGGVQRGRTGELFF. In DNA, the CDR3 is TGTGCCAGCAGCGTAGGAGGCGTCCAGCGGGGGCGCACCGGGGAGCTGTTTTTT.

There are a few counts of this clone. The V call is TRBV5-6, the J call TRBJ1-2; TRBD1 is a possible D gene (5 bases). The germline V gene encodes CDR1 SGHDT and CDR2 YYEEEE. The CDR3 loop spans 16 amino acids. Trimming took off 5 bases at V and 2 bases at J, with 19 bases between the two ends. CDR3 in DNA: TGTGCCAGCAGGTACAGGCAGGTCCGATCCAACTATGGCTACACCTTC. Protein sequence: CASRYRQVRSNYGYTF. The full variable domain, its missing parts supplied by reference TRBV5-6 and TRBJ1-2, is DAGVTQSPTHLIKTRGQQVTLRCSPKSGHDTVSWYQQALGQGPQFIFQYYEEEERQRGNFPDRFSGHQFPNYSSELNVNALLLGDSALYLCASRYRQVRSNYGYTFGSGTRLTVV.

The chain has TRBV7-3 and TRBJ1-2; 7 bases map to TRBD1. J gave up 4 bases and V 5 bases, and 4 bases lay outside the gene matches. This CDR3 has 13 amino acids. Germline values: CDR1 SGHTA, CDR2 FQGTGA. CDR3 DNA: TGTGCCAGCAGCCAAGCAGGGGGCTATGGCTACACCTTC. Translated: CASSQAGGYGYTF.

The chain combines TRBV9 with TRBJ1-3, with D possibly being TRBD1 (6 bases). Germline-derived CDR1 and CDR2 are SGDLS and YYNGEE. V was clipped by 2 bases and J by 0 bases, with 12 bases between them. There are 16 residues in the CDR3. The CDR3 DNA reads TGTGCCAGCAGCGTTGGGACACCAAGCTCTGGAAACACCATATATTTT. Translated, it gives CASSVGTPSSGNTIYF.

The chain has TRBV6-1 and TRBJ2-1; TRBD2 agrees at 8 bases. CDR1 and CDR2 (germline): MNHNS, SASEGT. The CDR3 contains 17 residues. V shed 1 base and J 4 bases; nucleotides not matched to a gene: 9. CDR3 sequence (DNA): TGTGCCAGCAGTGAAGGTCGGGGGGGCCTTGGTTACAATGAGCAGTTCTTC. This codes for CASSEGRGGLGYNEQFF.

This CDR3 is CASSDQGLAGGEQFF. In DNA, the CDR3 is TGTGCCAGCAGTGACCAGGGACTAGCGGGAGGTGAGCAGTTCTTC. The V gene is TRBV6-4, the J gene TRBJ2-1; 15 nucleotides align to TRBD2. CDR1 MRHNA and CDR2 SNTAGT come from the germline V gene. This CDR3 spans 15 amino acids. The V segment lost 2 bases and the J segment 9 bases; nucleotides outside the gene matches: 2.

This chain links TRBV27 with TRBJ1-2; possible D gene TRBD1, 6 bases. The CDR3 has 16 residues. Looked up from germline, CDR1 is MNHEY and CDR2 is SMNVEV (reference sequence). Trimming removed 4 bases from V and 6 bases from J, with 21 bases in between. CDR3 region: CASSYVTGLNPNGYTF. For the CDR3, the DNA is TGTGCCAGCAGTTATGTTACAGGGCTCAACCCAAATGGCTACACCTTC.

This clone was seen once. V and J are TRBV19 and TRBJ2-2; 10 bases match TRBD1. Germline V gene data show CDR1 as LNHDA and CDR2 as SQIVND (reference sequence). The CDR3 runs to 15 residues. Germline trimming cut 6 bases from V and 5 bases from J; bases unmatched to any gene: 6. The CDR3 protein is CASSRDRGPTGELFF. CDR3 bases: TGTGCCAGTAGCCGTGACAGGGGGCCTACCGGGGAGCTGTTTTTT.

This clone appeared a few times. The chain has TRBV5-1 and TRBJ1-3, with D possibly being TRBD1 (5 bases). CDR3 size: 16 residues. Germline values: CDR1 SGHRS, CDR2 YFSETQ. Trimming pared 4 bases from V and 0 bases from J, leaving 14 bases between. The CDR3 DNA reads TGCGCCAGCAGCCTAGCAGGGAGGGTCTCTGGAAACACCATATATTTT. This codes for CASSLAGRVSGNTIYF.

This clone was seen only a few times. The sample has other DNA sequences that encode this CDR3 too. This chain uses TRBV5-1 with TRBJ1-2; no clear D gene. This CDR3 contains 13 residues. V gave up 1 base and J gave up 0 bases, with 4 bases separating them. Germline loops: CDR1 SGHRS, CDR2 YFSETQ. The CDR3 loop reads CASSLTANYGYTF. The CDR3, as DNA: TGCGCCAGCAGCTTGACAGCTAACTATGGCTACACCTTC.

This clone was observed a few times. The chain employs TRBV5-1 and TRBJ1-3; no clear D. CDR1 SGHRS and CDR2 YFSETQ come from the germline V gene. Trimming took off 0 bases at V and 0 bases at J, with 10 bases between the two ends. The CDR3 is 16 amino acids. The DNA of the CDR3 is TGCGCCAGCAGCTTGGCTTTGGGGAGCTCTGGAAACACCATATATTTT. Translation gives CASSLALGSSGNTIYF.

Only one count was recorded for this clone. The chain is built from TRBV27 and TRBJ1-4; D is possibly TRBD1 (5 bases). Between the trimmed V and J ends, which lost 6 bases and 3 bases, there was a span of 8 bases. This CDR3 comprises 13 residues. Germline loops: CDR1 MNHEY, CDR2 SMNVEV (reference sequence). The CDR3 spells CASRTGANEKLFF. CDR3 coding DNA: TGTGCCAGCAGAACGGGGGCTAATGAAAAACTGTTTTTT.